This TCR beta chain was obtained from a study of cytomegalovirus exposure and HLA in healthy donors. Study summary: The study placed over 65% of its approximately 430 genotyped donors in the Caucasian-associated ancestry cluster.

CDR1 SQVTM and CDR2 ANQGSEA come from the germline V gene. V gave up 1 base and J gave up 4 bases; unmatched junction bases: 6. The CDR3 has 15 residues. General study points: Most of the CMV-associated TCR beta chains (in a later analysis) appeared to be HLA-restricted.

Remarks on this clone: The antigen is not known.

Researchers ran the PCR with 60 Vbeta and 13 Jbeta primers. Clones were read by immunoSEQ multiplex PCR, and TCRdb kept only the in-frame ones, dropping some. The data contain 110,000 to 150,000 clones, roughly 73% of them seen just once; the ten biggest clones take up 1.5% to 2%. The chain links TRBV29-1 to TRBJ2-1; TRBD2 matches 8 bases. The TCR comes from a female donor in good health and CMV-seronegative. The sample consisted of PBMCs. CDR3 amino acids: CSVEGLAGGYNEQFF. The DNA for the CDR3 is TGCAGCGTTGAAGGGCTGGCGGGAGGATACAATGAGCAGTTCTTC.